What follows describes a single T cell receptor beta chain. These data originate in a study of shared clonotypes between healthy human individuals. The CDR3 spans 16 residues. Germline V CDR1 and CDR2: SGHRS, YFSETQ. The junction had 11 bases not matched to a gene; V was cut back by 1 base and J by 7 bases. Assay: immunoSEQ multiplex PCR; the TCRdb copy retains only in-frame clones and omits some. This table has about 480,000 clones, over 75% appearing once. The genes are TRBV5-1 and TRBJ2-3; 8 nucleotides agree with TRBD2. Sequenced: PBMCs. This TCR was recovered from a woman in her forties in good health. Some clones in this sample may be carry-over from other donors' samples. CDR3 amino acids: CASSLPGLGSLNTQYF. The CDR3 DNA follows: TGCGCCAGCAGCTTGCCGGGACTAGGGAGTTTGAATACGCAGTATTTT.